This paragraph reports one T cell receptor beta chain. The antigen is unknown. These data originate in a study of T cell clonotyping in hematopoietic cell transplantation. CDR1 and CDR2 (germline): ENHRY, SYGVKD. Trimming removed 10 bases from V and 1 base from J; junction bases left unmatched: 3. The CDR3 length is 12 residues. Sequencing used immunoSEQ multiplex PCR; TCRdb keeps in-frame clones, though not all of them. Altogether around 17,000 clones are present, 71% being singletons, with the ten largest covering roughly 8.8%. Whole-study results and caveats: Cells were unsorted, so CD4 and CD8 contributions were not separated. At the given depth, recipient repertoires were over 95% de novo clonotypes.

The sequenced material came from peripheral blood mononuclear cells. This TCR came from a woman aged 60-75 years in good health. Some clones in this sample may be carry-over from other donors' samples. The chain couples TRBV10-3 to TRBJ2-5, with TRBD1 matching 7 bases. Here the CDR3 DNA reads TGTGCCAGTGGACAGGTCCAAGAGACCCAGTACTTC. Translation: CASGQVQETQYF.